The rows below give T cell receptor beta chains drawn from one sample of a study of shared T cell receptors in the human thymus. TCRdb's table, derived via immunoSEQ multiplex PCR, lists solely in-frame clones and lacks some. The table shows hundreds of thousands of clones, with about 87% occurring only once. These data also featured in a second study, about human thymus T cells.

What was sequenced was thymocytes. Receptors originate from a boy under two years old with a congenital heart defect. CDR3s include the opening cysteine and the closing phenylalanine or tryptophan. A D gene is named only where the DNA matches it firmly. Clone size is shown for a subset of rows, as once, few, many or a class of expanded clone.

>TRBV10-3|-|-|TRBJ2-7
TGTGCCATCAGTGTTCCCGGCTACGAGCAGTACTTC
CAISVPGYEQYF
>TRBV6-6|-|TRBD1|TRBJ2-7
TGTGCCAGCAGCCAAACTCCCGGGACAGGGTTGAACGAGCAGTACTTC
CASSQTPGTGLNEQYF
>TRBV28|-|TRBD1|TRBJ1-2
TGTGCCAGCAGTCCTCCGGGACAGGGCCTCTATGGCTACACCTTC
CASSPPGQGLYGYTF
>TRBV27|-|TRBD1|TRBJ2-2
TGTGCCAGCAGTGACACCGGGACAGGGTCCGGCGGGGAGCTGTTTTTT
CASSDTGTGSGGELFF
>TRBV7-2|-|TRBD2|TRBJ2-1
TGTGCCAGCAGCTTAGTCTCCTCGTGGACTAGCGGGTTCTACAATGAGCAGTTCTTC
CASSLVSSWTSGFYNEQFF
>TRBV28|-|TRBD1|TRBJ1-5
TGTGCCAGCAGAGGGACAGGGGGCCCGAGGAGGAGCAATCAGCCCCAGCATTTT
CASRGTGGPRRSNQPQHF
>TRBV14|-|-|TRBJ2-3
TGTGCCAGCAGCCAAGAAGGGGCCGAAGGAACAGATACGCAGTATTTT
CASSQEGAEGTDTQYF
>TRBV20-1|-|-|TRBJ1-2
TGCAGTGCTAGGTACCCCGAGGACTACACCTTC
CSARYPEDYTF
>TRBV15|-|TRBD2|TRBJ2-7
TGTGCCACCAGCAGAGGAGGGACTAGTTCCTACGAGCAGTACTTC
CATSRGGTSSYEQYF
>TRBV2|-|TRBD2|TRBJ2-1
TGTGCCAGCAGCCCCCCCCCTAGCGGGGACTACAATGAGCAGTTCTTC
CASSPPPSGDYNEQFF
>TRBV5-6|once|TRBD1|TRBJ1-1
TGTGCCAGCAGCTTGGGGGACAGGGTGGCTTTCTTT
CASSLGDRVAFF
>TRBV19|-|-|TRBJ2-7
TGTGCCACCCGACCGGGGAGCTCCTACGAGCAGTACTTC
CATRPGSSYEQYF
>TRBV6-1|-|TRBD2|TRBJ2-7
TGTGCCAGCAGTGAAAGACCGTCTAGCGGCTACGAGCAGTACTTC
CASSERPSSGYEQYF
>TRBV27|-|-|TRBJ1-1
TGTGCCAGCAGTCAAGCCCCTAGCAGGGGGAACACTGAAGCTTTCTTT
CASSQAPSRGNTEAFF
>TRBV7-6|-|-|TRBJ1-5
TGTGCCAGCAGCGCAAATTGGGGTAGACAGCCTAGCAATCAGCCCCAGCATTTT
CASSANWGRQPSNQPQHF
>TRBV28|-|TRBD1|TRBJ1-3
TGTGCCAGCAGTCCAGGGACAGGGGGCTCTGGAAACACCATATATTTT
CASSPGTGGSGNTIYF
>TRBV7-2|-|TRBD2|TRBJ2-2
TGTGCCAGCAGCTTAGTGGCGGGGGGAAAACCGAACACCGGGGAGCTGTTTTTT
CASSLVAGGKPNTGELFF
>TRBV5-5|-|TRBD1|TRBJ1-2
TGTGCCAGCAGCACAGGGGACTCTGGCTACACCTTC
CASSTGDSGYTF
>TRBV5-1|-|TRBD2|TRBJ2-1
TGCGCCAGCAGCCGGGAGGAGGAGGCCGCAGCGAATGAGCAGTTCTTC
CASSREEEAAANEQFF
>TRBV7-2|once|TRBD1|TRBJ2-1
TGTGCCAGCAGCTTAGAGGGGGCGGTCGCCAATGAGCAGTTCTTC
CASSLEGAVANEQFF
>TRBV12-5|-|TRBD1|TRBJ2-7
TGTGCTAGTGGTTTTAGGGCACACCGGGACAGGGGCTACGAGCAGTACTTC
CASGFRAHRDRGYEQYF
>TRBV10-2|-|-|TRBJ2-7
TGCGCCACCAATACCCGGGACTCAGACTACGAGCAGTACTTC
CATNTRDSDYEQYF
>TRBV25-1|-|TRBD1|TRBJ2-7
TGTGCCAGCAGTCCAAAACCAGGGACAGGGAGTGGCGAGCAGTACTTC
CASSPKPGTGSGEQYF
>TRBV7-8|-|-|TRBJ2-3
TGTGCCAGCAGCTTAACCCTAACTGCGGGGTGGGGCGCAGATACGCAGTATTTT
CASSLTLTAGWGADTQYF
>TRBV14|-|TRBD2|TRBJ2-5
TGTGCCAGCAGCCAAGTTGGATCTAGCGGGAGGAAAGAGACCCAGTACTTC
CASSQVGSSGRKETQYF
>TRBV6-1|-|-|TRBJ1-1
TGTGCCAGCAGTGAAAGCTGGACTGAAGCTTTCTTT
CASSESWTEAFF
>TRBV6-1|-|-|TRBJ2-5
TGTGCCAGCAGTGACCCGGGGAGCCTTCTACTACAAGAGACCCAGTACTTC
CASSDPGSLLLQETQYF
>TRBV10-1|-|-|TRBJ2-7
TGCGCCAGCAGTCCAAATTTGGGGGCGCTGGACGAGCAGTACTTC
CASSPNLGALDEQYF
>TRBV27|-|-|TRBJ2-6
TGTGCCAGCAGTTTATCGCGGGACGACAACGTCCTGACTTTC
CASSLSRDDNVLTF
>TRBV5-1|-|TRBD1|TRBJ2-4
TGCGCCAGCAGCACTGCCGGGACAGGGGGAAACATTCAGTACTTC
CASSTAGTGGNIQYF
>TRBV12-5|-|-|TRBJ2-7
TGTGCTAGTGGTTTGCGGCTGCTAGACTCCTACGAGCAGTACTTC
CASGLRLLDSYEQYF
>TRBV30|-|-|TRBJ1-6
TGTGCCTGGGACAGGCTGAATTCACCCCTCCACTTT
CAWDRLNSPLHF
>TRBV4-1|-|-|TRBJ2-3
TGCGCCAGCAGCCAAGCAACGGAGCGAAGCACAGATACGCAGTATTTT
CASSQATERSTDTQYF
>TRBV7-6|-|TRBD1|TRBJ1-1
TGTGCCAGCAGCCCGGGACAGGGGGGTTTGACTGAAGCTTTCTTT
CASSPGQGGLTEAFF
>TRBV28|once|TRBD2|TRBJ2-1
TGTGCCAGCAGTTTACCCCCCAAGACTAGCGGGAGAGGTGAGCAGTTCTTC
CASSLPPKTSGRGEQFF
>TRBV5-6|-|-|TRBJ1-1
TGTGCCAGCAGCGCCTCCGGGAAGAACACTGAAGCTTTCTTT
CASSASGKNTEAFF
>TRBV28|-|-|TRBJ1-2
TGTGCCAGCACCCTTAGGCTACAGAACTATGGCTACACCTTC
CASTLRLQNYGYTF
>TRBV18|-|TRBD1|TRBJ1-4
TGTGCCAGCTCACCCGGGACAGTTAATGAAAAACTGTTTTTT
CASSPGTVNEKLFF
>TRBV2|-|-|TRBJ2-3
TGTGCCAGCAGCCAACCCCGGGACAACTCTAGCACAGATACGCAGTATTTT
CASSQPRDNSSTDTQYF
>TRBV28|-|-|TRBJ1-2
TGTGCCACCCACCATCTCGACAGATCTAACTATGGCTACACCTTC
CATHHLDRSNYGYTF
>TRBV2|-|-|TRBJ1-1
TGTGCCAGCACCCAGGGGCCGGGGTCCACTGAAGCTTTCTTT
CASTQGPGSTEAFF
>TRBV7-9|-|-|TRBJ1-1
TGTGCCAGCAGCTTAGGAGGCCGTGACAGGACCATGAACACTGAAGCTTTCTTT
CASSLGGRDRTMNTEAFF
>TRBV28|-|TRBD1|TRBJ2-7
TGTGCCAGCAGACGTAGGGGGCGGTTCTCCTACGAGCAGTACTTC
CASRRRGRFSYEQYF
>TRBV28|-|-|TRBJ2-7
TGTGCCAGCAGCCAAGACAGGTTCTTCTACGAGCAGTACTTC
CASSQDRFFYEQYF
>TRBV11-2|-|TRBD1|TRBJ2-1
TGTGCCAGCAGCTCCGCCGCCGGGACAGGGGGATACAATGAGCAGTTCTTC
CASSSAAGTGGYNEQFF
>TRBV19|-|-|TRBJ2-5
TGTGCCAGTAGTTCAACGGGGGTAGGAGAGACCCAGTACTTC
CASSSTGVGETQYF